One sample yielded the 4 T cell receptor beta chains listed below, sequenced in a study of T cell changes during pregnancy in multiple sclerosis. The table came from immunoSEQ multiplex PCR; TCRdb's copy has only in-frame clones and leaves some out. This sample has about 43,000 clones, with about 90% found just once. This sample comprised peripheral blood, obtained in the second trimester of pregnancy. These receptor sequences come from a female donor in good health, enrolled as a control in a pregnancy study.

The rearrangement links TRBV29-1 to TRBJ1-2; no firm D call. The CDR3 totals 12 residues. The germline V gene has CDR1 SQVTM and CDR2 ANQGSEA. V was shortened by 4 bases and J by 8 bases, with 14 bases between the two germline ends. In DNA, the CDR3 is TGCAGCGTTGTCGAATTGGCAGGCGGCTACACCTTC. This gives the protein CSVVELAGGYTF.

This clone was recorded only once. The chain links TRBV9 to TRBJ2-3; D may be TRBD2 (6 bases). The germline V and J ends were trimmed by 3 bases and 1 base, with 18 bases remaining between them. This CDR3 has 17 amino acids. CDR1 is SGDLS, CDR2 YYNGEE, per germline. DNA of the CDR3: TGTGCCAGCAGCGCCTTGGCTAGGACGGGGGGCACAGATACGCAGTATTTT. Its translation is CASSALARTGGTDTQYF.

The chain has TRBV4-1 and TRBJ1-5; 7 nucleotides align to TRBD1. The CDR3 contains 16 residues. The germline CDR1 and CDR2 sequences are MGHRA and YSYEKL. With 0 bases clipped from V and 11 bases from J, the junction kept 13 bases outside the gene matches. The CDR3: CASSQDPTGPVGTQHF. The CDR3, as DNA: TGCGCCAGCAGCCAAGATCCGACAGGGCCCGTGGGGACCCAGCATTTT.

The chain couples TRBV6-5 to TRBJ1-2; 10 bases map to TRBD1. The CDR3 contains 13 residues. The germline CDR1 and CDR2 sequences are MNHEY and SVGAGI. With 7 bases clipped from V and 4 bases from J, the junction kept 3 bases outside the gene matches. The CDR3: CASMRQGAYGYTF. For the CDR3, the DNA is TGTGCCAGCATGAGACAGGGGGCCTATGGCTACACCTTC.